The text below deals with one TCR beta chain. This entry belongs to a study of blood T cell repertoires in COVID-19. About the research overall: Specimens from acute and convalescent COVID-19 originated in the United States, Italy and Spain. Sample material is recorded as cDNA or gDNA derived from T cells, B-cell-depleted T cells, or PBMCs.

Original handling: Cell counts per sample came from amplifying reference gene primers. Clones were read by immunoSEQ multiplex PCR, and TCRdb kept only the in-frame ones, dropping some. V, J and clone size were drawn from that table, and D and trimming were deduced from the DNA. Among 140,000 or so clones, more than 75% were seen once, and the ten largest hold approximately 5%. Per germline, CDR1 SGHRS and CDR2 YFSETQ. This CDR3 region has 13 residues. Trimming pared 0 bases from V and 4 bases from J, leaving 4 bases between. This TCR derives from a woman in her forties or fifties with acute or convalescent COVID-19. Sequencing was carried out using peripheral blood. J is TRBJ2-2 and V is TRBV5-1; D remains ambiguous. CDR3 in DNA: TGCGCCAGCAGCTTGGCCCGCACCGGGGAGCTGTTTTTT. This sequence encodes CASSLARTGELFF. The full variable domain, completed using reference TRBV5-1 and TRBJ2-2, is KAGVTQTPRYLIKTRGQQVTLSCSPISGHRSVSWYQQTPGQGLQFLFEYFSETQRNKGNFPGRFSGRQFSNSRSEMNVSTLELGDSALYLCASSLARTGELFFGEGSRLTVL.